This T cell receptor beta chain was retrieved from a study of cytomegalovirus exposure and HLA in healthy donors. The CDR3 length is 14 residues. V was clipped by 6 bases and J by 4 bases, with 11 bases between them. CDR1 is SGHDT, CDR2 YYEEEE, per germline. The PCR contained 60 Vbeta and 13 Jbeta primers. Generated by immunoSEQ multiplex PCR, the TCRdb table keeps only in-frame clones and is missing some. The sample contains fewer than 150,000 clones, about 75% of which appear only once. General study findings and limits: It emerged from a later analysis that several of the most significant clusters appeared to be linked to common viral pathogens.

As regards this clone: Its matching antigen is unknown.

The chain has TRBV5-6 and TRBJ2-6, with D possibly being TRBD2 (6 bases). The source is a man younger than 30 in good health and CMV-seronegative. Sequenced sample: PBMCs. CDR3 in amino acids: CASIGGVGANVLTF. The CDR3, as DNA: TGTGCCAGCATCGGGGGAGTGGGGGCCAACGTCCTGACTTTC.